This T cell receptor (beta chain) was captured in a study of response to subunit inactivated influenza vaccine. Whole-study results and caveats: The authors suggested that every seasonal influenza vaccination recruits few new T cells.

This clonotype was seen repeatedly, ten times or more. Its specificity is not known. One entry per CDR3 protein, called by TCRdb with MiXCR from the RT-PCR reads. The profile covers under 200,000 distinct CDR3 sequences, with roughly a tenth appearing a single time and roughly 40% taken by the ten largest. V shed 4 bases, J shed 4 bases, and the junction held 7 bases outside the gene matches. Germline V gene data show CDR1 as SQVTM and CDR2 as ANQGSEA. This CDR3 contains 13 residues. V is TRBV29-1 and J is TRBJ2-7; 7 bases map to TRBD1. The TCR originated in a man in his fifties or sixties who received an inactivated influenza vaccine. The sequencing here drew on CD8+ T cells sorted from PBMCs, taken roughly 24 months after vaccination. As DNA, the CDR3 is TGCAGCGTTGGGACAGGCACTTCTTACGAGCAGTACTTC. Its translation is CSVGTGTSYEQYF.